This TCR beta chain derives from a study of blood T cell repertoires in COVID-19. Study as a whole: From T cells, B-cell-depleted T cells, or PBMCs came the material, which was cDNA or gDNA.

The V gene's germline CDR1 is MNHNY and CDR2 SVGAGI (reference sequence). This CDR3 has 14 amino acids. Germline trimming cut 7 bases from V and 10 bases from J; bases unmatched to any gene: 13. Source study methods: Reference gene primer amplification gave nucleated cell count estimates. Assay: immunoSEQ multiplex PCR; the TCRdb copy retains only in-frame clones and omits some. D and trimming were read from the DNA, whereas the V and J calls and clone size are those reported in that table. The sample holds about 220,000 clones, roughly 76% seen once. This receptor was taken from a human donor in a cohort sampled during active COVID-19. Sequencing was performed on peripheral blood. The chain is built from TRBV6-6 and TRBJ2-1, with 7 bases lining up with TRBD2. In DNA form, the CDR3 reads TGTGCCAGCACCCCGAGGGCGGGGGATGAGGAGCAGTTCTTC. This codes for CASTPRAGDEEQFF.